This TCR beta chain derives from a study of blood T cell repertoires in COVID-19. Study as a whole: The United States, Italy and Spain provided the acute and convalescent COVID-19 samples.

In the authors' methods: Cell counts per sample came from amplifying reference gene primers. Using immunoSEQ multiplex PCR, the repertoire was profiled, and TCRdb retains in-frame clones only, with some absent. The V and J calls and clone size come from that table; D and trimming were worked out from the DNA. The sample yields under 50,000 clones, 69% seen once. V shed 2 bases, J shed 2 bases, and the junction held 16 bases outside the gene matches. The CDR3 runs to 19 residues. The germline V gene has CDR1 SGHTS and CDR2 YDEGEE. The rearrangement links TRBV5-8 to TRBJ2-3; 8 nucleotides align to TRBD2. Specimen: peripheral blood. The source of this sequence is an elderly man with acute or convalescent COVID-19. The CDR3 DNA is TGTGCCAGCAGCTTTAACCGGATATTAGGGACTAGGATCACAGATACGCAGTATTTT. This translates into CASSFNRILGTRITDTQYF.